This TCR beta chain was sequenced in a study of graft-versus-host responses after intestinal transplantation. The CDR3 totals 19 residues. After removal of 2 bases from V and 6 bases from J, the junction contained 17 bases not matched to a gene. From germline, CDR1 is SGHTS and CDR2 YDEGEE. A word on this clone: Its target is unknown.

Assay used: immunoSEQ multiplex PCR; TCRdb lists only in-frame clones, some missing. The table includes 90,000 or so clones, approximately 78% detected once. Material: unstimulated CD4+ T cells sorted from spleen or lymph node cells, obtained before intestinal transplant. This sequence originates from a human donor who received an intestinal transplant. The chain employs TRBV5-8 and TRBJ1-5; TRBD1 aligns across 10 bases. CDR3 sequence: CASSFDRGPAGNVGQPQHF. The CDR3 DNA reads TGTGCCAGCAGCTTCGACAGGGGGCCTGCCGGAAATGTCGGTCAGCCCCAGCATTTT.